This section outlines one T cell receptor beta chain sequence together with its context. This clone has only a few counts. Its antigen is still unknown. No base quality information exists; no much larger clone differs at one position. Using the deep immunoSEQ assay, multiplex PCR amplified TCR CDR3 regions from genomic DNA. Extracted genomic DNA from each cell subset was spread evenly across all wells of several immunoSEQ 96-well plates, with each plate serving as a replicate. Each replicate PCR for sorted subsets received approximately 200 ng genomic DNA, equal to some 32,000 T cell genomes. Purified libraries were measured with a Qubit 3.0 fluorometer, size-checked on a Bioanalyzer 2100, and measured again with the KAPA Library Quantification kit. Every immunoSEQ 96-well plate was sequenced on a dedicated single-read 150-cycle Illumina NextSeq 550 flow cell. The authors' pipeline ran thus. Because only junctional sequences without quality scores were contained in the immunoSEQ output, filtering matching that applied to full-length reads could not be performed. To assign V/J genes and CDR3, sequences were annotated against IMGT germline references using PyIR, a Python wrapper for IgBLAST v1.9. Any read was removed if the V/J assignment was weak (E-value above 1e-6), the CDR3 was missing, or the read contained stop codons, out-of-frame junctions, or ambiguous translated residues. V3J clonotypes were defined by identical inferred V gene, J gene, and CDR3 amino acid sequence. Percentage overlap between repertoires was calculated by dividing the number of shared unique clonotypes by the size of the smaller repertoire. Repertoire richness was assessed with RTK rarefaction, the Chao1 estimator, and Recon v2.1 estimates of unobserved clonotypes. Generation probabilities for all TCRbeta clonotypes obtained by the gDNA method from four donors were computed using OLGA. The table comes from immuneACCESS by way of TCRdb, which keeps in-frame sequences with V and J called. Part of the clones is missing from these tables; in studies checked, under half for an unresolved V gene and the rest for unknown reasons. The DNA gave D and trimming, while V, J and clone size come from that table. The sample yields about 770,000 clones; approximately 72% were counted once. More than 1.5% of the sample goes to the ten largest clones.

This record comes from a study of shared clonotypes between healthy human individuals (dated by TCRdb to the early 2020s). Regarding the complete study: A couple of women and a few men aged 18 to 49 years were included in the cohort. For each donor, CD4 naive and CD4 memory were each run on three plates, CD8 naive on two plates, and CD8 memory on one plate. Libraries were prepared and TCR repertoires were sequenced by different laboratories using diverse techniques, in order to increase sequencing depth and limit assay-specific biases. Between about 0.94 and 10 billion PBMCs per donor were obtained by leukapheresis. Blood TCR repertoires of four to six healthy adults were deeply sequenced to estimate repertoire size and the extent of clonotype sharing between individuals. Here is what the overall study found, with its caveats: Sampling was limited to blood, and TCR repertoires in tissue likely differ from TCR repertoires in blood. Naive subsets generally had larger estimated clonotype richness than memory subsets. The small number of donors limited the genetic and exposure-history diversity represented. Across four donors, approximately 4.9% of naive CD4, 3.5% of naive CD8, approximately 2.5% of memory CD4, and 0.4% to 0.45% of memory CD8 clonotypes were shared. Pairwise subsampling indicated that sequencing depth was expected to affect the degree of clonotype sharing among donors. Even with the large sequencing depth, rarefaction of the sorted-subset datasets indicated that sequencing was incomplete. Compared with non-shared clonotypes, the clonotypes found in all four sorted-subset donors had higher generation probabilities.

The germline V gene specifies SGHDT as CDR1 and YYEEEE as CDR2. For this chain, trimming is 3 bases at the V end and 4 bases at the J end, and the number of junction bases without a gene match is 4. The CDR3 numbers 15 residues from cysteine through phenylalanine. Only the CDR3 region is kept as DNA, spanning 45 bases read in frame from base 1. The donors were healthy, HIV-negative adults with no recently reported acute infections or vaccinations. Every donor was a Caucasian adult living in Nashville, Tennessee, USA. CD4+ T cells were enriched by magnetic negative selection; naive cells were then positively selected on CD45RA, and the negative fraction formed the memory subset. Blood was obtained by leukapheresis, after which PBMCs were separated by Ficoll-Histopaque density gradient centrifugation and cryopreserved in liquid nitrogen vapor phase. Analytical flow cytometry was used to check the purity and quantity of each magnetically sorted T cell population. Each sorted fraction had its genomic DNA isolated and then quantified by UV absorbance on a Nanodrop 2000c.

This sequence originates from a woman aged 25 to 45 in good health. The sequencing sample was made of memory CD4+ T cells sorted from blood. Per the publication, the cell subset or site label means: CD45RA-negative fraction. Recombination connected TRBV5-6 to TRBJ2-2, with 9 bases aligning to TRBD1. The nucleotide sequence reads TGTGCCAGCAGCTGGAGGGACAGGGCCACCGGGGAGCTGTTTTTT. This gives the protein CASSWRDRATGELFF.